This TCR beta chain was sequenced during a study of spatial heterogeneity in lung cancer. Turning to the study itself: Detected beta-chain sequences consistently exceeded alpha-chain sequences.

This clonotype was observed many times. Time point of the sample: sample taken at primary tumor resection. Looked up from germline, CDR1 is SGHTA and CDR2 is FQGNSA. V was clipped by 7 bases and J by 1 base, with 16 bases between them. The CDR3 consists of 15 residues. The library protocol tagged each TCR cDNA with a unique molecular identifier. TCRdb analysed the 5' RACE reads with MiXCR anew, one entry per CDR3 protein. Of tens of thousands of distinct CDR3 sequences listed, less than 6.5% are singletons. V and J are TRBV7-2 and TRBJ2-5, with D possibly TRBD1 on 6 matching bases. Sequenced material: PBMCs, taken at surgery. This clonotype was sampled from a female donor with early-stage non-small cell lung cancer. DNA for the CDR3: TGTGCCAGCAACTTGGTGGACAGATCCCAAGAGACCCAGTACTTC. Protein: CASNLVDRSQETQYF.